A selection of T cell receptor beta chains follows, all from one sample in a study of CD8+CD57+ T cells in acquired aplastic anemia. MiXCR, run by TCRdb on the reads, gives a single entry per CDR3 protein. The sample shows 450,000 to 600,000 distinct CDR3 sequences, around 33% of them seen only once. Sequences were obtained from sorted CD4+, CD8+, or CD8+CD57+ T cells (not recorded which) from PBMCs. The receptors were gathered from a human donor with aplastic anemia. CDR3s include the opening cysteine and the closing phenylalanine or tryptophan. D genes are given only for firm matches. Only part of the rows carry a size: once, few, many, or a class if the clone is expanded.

DNA: TGTGCCAGCAGGTTCACCGGGGGACAGGGAGGCATCCAGCCCCAGCATTTT; CDR3: CASRFTGGQGGIQPQHF; D: TRBD1; size: .; V: TRBV12-3/TRBV12-4; J: TRBJ1-5
DNA: TGCGCCAGCAGCGATAAACTAGCGAACGGGGAGCTGTTTTTT; CDR3: CASSDKLANGELFF; D: TRBD2; size: few; V: TRBV5-1; J: TRBJ2-2
DNA: TGTGCCAGCAGTGAATTAGCGGGATTCACTTACGAGCAGTACTTC; CDR3: CASSELAGFTYEQYF; D: TRBD2; size: .; V: TRBV6-1; J: TRBJ2-7
DNA: TGTGCCAGCAGCGTAGCCGGGACAGGGTATGAAAAACCGTTTTTT; CDR3: CASSVAGTGYEKPFF; D: TRBD1; size: few; V: TRBV7-2; J: TRBJ1-4
DNA: TGCGCCAGCAGCTTGGCAGGGACGGACGAACGGTATTTT; CDR3: CASSLAGTDERYF; D: .; size: .; V: TRBV5-1; J: TRBJ2-3
DNA: TGTGCCATCAGTGACTCCTATACTTGCTACGAGCAGTACTTC; CDR3: CAISDSYTCYEQYF; D: .; size: .; V: TRBV10-3; J: TRBJ2-7
DNA: TGCAGCGTTGAAGGTAGAGGGCCGAGTACTGAAGCTTTCTTT; CDR3: CSVEGRGPSTEAFF; D: .; size: .; V: TRBV29-1; J: TRBJ1-1
DNA: TGTGCCAGTAGTTATCCGGGACAGGGGGATCAGCCCCAGCATTTT; CDR3: CASSYPGQGDQPQHF; D: TRBD1; size: few; V: TRBV19; J: TRBJ1-5
DNA: TGTGCCAGCAGCGCCCGGGAAGATCTTGGGTACTATGGCTACACCTTC; CDR3: CASSAREDLGYYGYTF; D: .; size: few; V: TRBV6-1; J: TRBJ1-2
DNA: TGTGCCAGCAGTGGATTCCCAGGGGTGGGCTACACCTTC; CDR3: CASSGFPGVGYTF; D: .; size: few; V: TRBV6-1; J: TRBJ1-2
DNA: TGTGCCAGCAGTGGCTCTGGGGCCAACGTCCTGACTTTC; CDR3: CASSGSGANVLTF; D: .; size: few; V: TRBV19; J: TRBJ2-6
DNA: TGTGCCAGCAGACGACGGACTGGAAACACCATATATTTT; CDR3: CASRRRTGNTIYF; D: .; size: once; V: TRBV7-8; J: TRBJ1-3
DNA: TGTGCCACCAGCAGAGATAGTACAGCTAACCAGCATTTT; CDR3: CATSRDSTANQHF; D: .; size: .; V: TRBV15; J: TRBJ1-5
DNA: TGTGCCAGCAGCTCAAGATACAGGGGCGGTAATTCACCCCTCCACTTT; CDR3: CASSSRYRGGNSPLHF; D: TRBD1; size: many; V: TRBV7-3; J: TRBJ1-6
DNA: TGCAGTGCTAGAGATCAACAGAGCATGAACACTGAAGCTTTCTTT; CDR3: CSARDQQSMNTEAFF; D: .; size: few; V: TRBV20-1; J: TRBJ1-1
DNA: TGTGCCAGCCGCAGCCAAGGGGGGAGACAGGGCCAGTACTTC; CDR3: CASRSQGGRQGQYF; D: .; size: .; V: TRBV25-1; J: TRBJ2-5
DNA: TGCGCCAGCAGCCCACTAGGGGGCGCGGACACCGGGGAGCTGTTTTTT; CDR3: CASSPLGGADTGELFF; D: TRBD1; size: .; V: TRBV5-1; J: TRBJ2-2
DNA: TGTGCCAGCAGCTCTCGGACAGGGGGGTTATGGACTGAAGCTTTCTTT; CDR3: CASSSRTGGLWTEAFF; D: TRBD1; size: few; V: TRBV7-8; J: TRBJ1-1